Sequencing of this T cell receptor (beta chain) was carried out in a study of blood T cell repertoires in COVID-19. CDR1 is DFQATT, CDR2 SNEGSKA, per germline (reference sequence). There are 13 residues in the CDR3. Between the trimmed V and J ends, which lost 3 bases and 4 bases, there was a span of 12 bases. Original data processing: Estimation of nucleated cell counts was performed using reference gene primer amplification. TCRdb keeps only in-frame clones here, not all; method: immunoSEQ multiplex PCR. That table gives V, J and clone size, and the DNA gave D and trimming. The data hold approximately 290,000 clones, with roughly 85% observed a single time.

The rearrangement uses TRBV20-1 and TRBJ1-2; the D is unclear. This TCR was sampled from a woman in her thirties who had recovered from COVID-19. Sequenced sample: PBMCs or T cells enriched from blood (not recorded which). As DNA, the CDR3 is TGCAGTGCTAGTTCCTGGGGAGGCTATGGCTACACCTTC. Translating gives CSASSWGGYGYTF.